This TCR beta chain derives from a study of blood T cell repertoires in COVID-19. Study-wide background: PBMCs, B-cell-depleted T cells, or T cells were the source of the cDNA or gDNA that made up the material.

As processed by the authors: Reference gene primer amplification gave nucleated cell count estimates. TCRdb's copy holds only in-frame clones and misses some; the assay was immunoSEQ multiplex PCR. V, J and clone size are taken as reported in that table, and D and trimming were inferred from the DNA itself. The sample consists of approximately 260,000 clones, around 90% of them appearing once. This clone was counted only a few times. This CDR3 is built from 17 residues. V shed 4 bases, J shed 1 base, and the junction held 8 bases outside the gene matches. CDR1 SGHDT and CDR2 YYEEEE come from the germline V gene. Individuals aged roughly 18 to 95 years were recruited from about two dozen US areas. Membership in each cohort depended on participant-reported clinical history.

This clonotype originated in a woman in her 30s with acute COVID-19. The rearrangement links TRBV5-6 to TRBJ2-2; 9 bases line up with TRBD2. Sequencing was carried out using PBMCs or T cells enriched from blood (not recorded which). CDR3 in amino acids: CASSEAGGGGNTGELFF. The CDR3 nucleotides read TGTGCCAGCAGCGAAGCGGGAGGTGGAGGGAACACCGGGGAGCTGTTTTTT.